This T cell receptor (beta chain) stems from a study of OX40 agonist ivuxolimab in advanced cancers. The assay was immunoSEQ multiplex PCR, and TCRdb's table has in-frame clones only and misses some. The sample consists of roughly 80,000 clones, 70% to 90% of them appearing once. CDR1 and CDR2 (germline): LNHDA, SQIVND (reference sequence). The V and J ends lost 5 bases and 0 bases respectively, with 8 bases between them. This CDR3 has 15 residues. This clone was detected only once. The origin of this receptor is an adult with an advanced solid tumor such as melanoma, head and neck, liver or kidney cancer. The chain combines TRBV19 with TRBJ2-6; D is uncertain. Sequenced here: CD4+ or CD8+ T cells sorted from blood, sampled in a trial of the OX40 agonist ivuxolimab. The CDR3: CASSDGPSGANVLTF. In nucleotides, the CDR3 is TGTGCCAGTAGTGACGGTCCCTCTGGGGCCAACGTCCTGACTTTC.